The T cell receptor beta chain under discussion was sequenced for a study of early T cells in non-severe SARS-CoV-2 infection. The V segment lost 4 bases and the J segment 5 bases; nucleotides outside the gene matches: 7. The CDR3 sequence is 15 residues long. Germline lookup yields CDR1 SGHRS and CDR2 YFSETQ. The sample holds many counts of this clonotype. What it binds is not known. Points from the study as a whole: VDJdb matches were skewed toward anti-spike CD8 T cell responses.

Each CDR3 protein gets one entry after TCRdb re-called the 5' RACE reads with MiXCR. This sample has 45,000 or so distinct CDR3 sequences, with 6% to 8.5% found just once. The chain couples TRBV5-1 to TRBJ1-4; 8 bases are shared with TRBD1. This clonotype was obtained from an adult who was a healthcare worker with PCR-confirmed SARS-CoV-2 infection or an uninfected control (not recorded which). Material: whole blood. The CDR3 loop reads CASSTGQGMNEKLFF. In DNA form, the CDR3 reads TGCGCCAGCAGCACCGGACAGGGAATGAATGAAAAACTGTTTTTT.